This T cell receptor beta chain was recorded in a study of T-cell reconstitution after alpha-beta-depleted transplantation in children. Broader study findings: The main origin of T-cell counts and diversity one year after transplant was newly produced T cells. Expanded clones from the graft, numbering several hundred, reportedly supplied alpha-beta T cells about two months after transplant. Recipient T cells and thymic progenitors that survived gave rise to the high TCRbeta diversity observed at day 60 in some patients.

It was with unique molecular identifiers that the TCRbeta library was prepared. TCRdb recomputed calls from the PCR reads with MiXCR, one row per CDR3 protein. The table has about 830,000 distinct CDR3 sequences, approximately 15% seen once. This CDR3 has 15 amino acids. Trimming cost V 5 bases and J 0 bases; bases outside gene matches: 6. Germline V gene sequence: CDR1 MGHRA, CDR2 YSYEKL. In the case of this clonotype: Its target is unknown.

The material was PBMCs, mostly from graft donor cells, obtained 360 days after TCRalphabeta/CD19-depleted stem cell transplant. This receptor was taken from a male patient under 18 who had a stem cell transplant for acute lymphoblastic leukemia, so the T cells may come from the graft donor. The gene calls are TRBV4-1 and TRBJ2-7, with 8 bases fitting TRBD1. The CDR3 DNA sequence: TGCGCCAGCAGCGGGAGACAGGGGAGCTCCTACGAGCAGTACTTC. Residues: CASSGRQGSSYEQYF.